This TCR beta chain is drawn from a study of T cells in Graves' hyperthyroidism and ophthalmopathy. The table lists this clonotype with many counts. The authors obtained PBMCs from 9 to 10 ml of fresh peripheral blood. What was amplified from RNA transcripts were TCR beta CDR3 regions. The HTBI primer set served for first-round RT-PCR of the TCR CDR3. TCRdb re-called the multiplex PCR reads with MiXCR, one entry per CDR3 protein. This sample carries more than 75,000 distinct CDR3 sequences, around 50% of them seen once, and the ten largest clones take roughly 29%. The CDR3 consists of 13 residues. Trimming removed 6 bases at V and 5 bases at J, with 11 bases between. The germline gives CDR1 SGHTA, CDR2 FQGNSA.

The chain employs TRBV7-2 and TRBJ1-5; TRBD1 might be the D (6 bases). The clonotype comes from a woman aged 40-49 years with Graves' hyperthyroidism. Sequences were obtained from blood. The CDR3 DNA sequence: TGTGCCAGCAGTACAGGGATCTATCAGCCCCAGCATTTT. It yields the protein CASSTGIYQPQHF.